Below are 11 T cell receptor beta chains sequenced from a single sample in a study of siplizumab effects on memory and regulatory T cells. Only in-frame clones appear in the TCRdb table, and some are missing; sequencing was by immunoSEQ multiplex PCR. The table shows about 120,000 clones, with just over 90% occurring only once. Specimen: non-Treg CD4+ T cells sorted from blood. Source of these receptors: a human donor in good health.

J is TRBJ2-1 and V is TRBV18; 12 nucleotides line up with TRBD1. Germline assignment: CDR1 KGHSH and CDR2 LQKENI. CDR3 length equals 15 residues. Germline trimming cut 3 bases from V and 6 bases from J; bases unmatched to any gene: 3. The CDR3 here is CASSPGTGGFNEQFF. The CDR3 region has the DNA TGTGCCAGCTCACCCGGGACAGGGGGCTTCAATGAGCAGTTCTTC. Based on the CDR3 plus reference TRBV18 and TRBJ2-1, the full variable domain is NAGVMQNPRHLVRRRGQEARLRCSPMKGHSHVYWYRQLPEEGLKFMVYLQKENIIDESGMPKERFSAEFPKEGPSILRIQQVVRGDSAAYFCASSPGTGGFNEQFFGPGTRLTVL.

This chain connects TRBV11-2 to TRBJ2-1; either TRBD1 or TRBD2 may fit D (5 bases each). This CDR3 has 14 amino acids. The ends were cut back, 5 bases at V and 8 bases at J, with 16 bases in the middle. Germline CDR1 and CDR2: SGHAT and FQNNGV. The CDR3: CASSKVGDDHEQFF. CDR3 bases: TGTGCCAGCAGCAAAGTGGGGGATGACCATGAGCAGTTCTTC. The whole variable domain, filled in from reference TRBV11-2 and TRBJ2-1, reads EAGVAQSPRYKIIEKRQSVAFWCNPISGHATLYWYQQILGQGPKLLIQFQNNGVVDDSQLPKDRFSAERLKGVDSTLKIQPAKLEDSAVYLCASSKVGDDHEQFFGPGTRLTVL.

The chain is built from TRBV6-5 and TRBJ2-1, with TRBD2 as a possible D gene (5 bases). CDR1 MNHEY and CDR2 SVGAGI come from the germline V gene. The V end was cut by 2 bases, the J end by 6 bases, with 17 bases between. The CDR3 sequence is 16 residues long. The CDR3, as DNA: TGTGCCAGCAGTTACGCTCGGAGAGGGTATCGCAATGAGCAGTTCTTC. Translated, it gives CASSYARRGYRNEQFF.

This chain connects TRBV6-1 to TRBJ2-3; 12 positions match TRBD2. CDR3 length: 16 amino acids. Germline values: CDR1 MNHNS, CDR2 SASEGT. J gave up 6 bases and V 4 bases, and 8 bases lay outside the gene matches. This chain's CDR3 is CASSVPSGGAFDTQYF. CDR3 DNA sequence: TGTGCCAGCAGTGTTCCTAGCGGGGGGGCCTTTGATACGCAGTATTTT.

J is TRBJ2-1 and V is TRBV4-2; 12 bases are shared with TRBD2. V lost 2 bases and J lost 6; bases outside the gene matches: 5. CDR1 and CDR2 (germline): LGHNA, YNFKEQ. The CDR3 runs 16 residues. This chain's CDR3 is CASSQRGLAGLNEQFF. The CDR3, as DNA: TGTGCCAGCAGCCAACGCGGACTAGCGGGACTCAATGAGCAGTTCTTC.

The chain links TRBV7-2 to TRBJ2-5; D not resolved. CDR1 SGHTA and CDR2 FQGNSA come from the germline V gene. CDR3 length: 15 amino acids. V was pared by 7 bases and J by 9 bases, with 24 bases between. The CDR3 nucleotides read TGTGCCAGCACCCGAATAGGGCGCGACTCTGGGGCCCAGTACTTC. Translation gives CASTRIGRDSGAQYF.

This rearrangement joins TRBV6-1 to TRBJ2-5; 11 nucleotides line up with TRBD1. J gave up 5 bases and V 3 bases, and 2 bases lay outside the gene matches. Germline V gene data show CDR1 as MNHNS and CDR2 as SASEGT. The CDR3 runs to 14 residues. The CDR3 reads CASSEGQGGETQYF. CDR3 nucleotide sequence: TGTGCCAGCAGTGAGGGACAGGGGGGGGAGACCCAGTACTTC.

The J gene is TRBJ1-2, the V gene TRBV28; no firm D call. V was trimmed by 2 bases and J by 2 bases, leaving 9 bases between them. In germline, CDR1 is MDHEN, CDR2 SYDVKM. The CDR3 runs to 14 residues. CDR3 sequence reads: CASSLSQANYGYTF. In DNA form, the CDR3 reads TGTGCCAGCAGTTTAAGCCAGGCGAACTATGGCTACACCTTC.

The chain is built from TRBV5-6 and TRBJ1-5; a weak D match, TRBD1 (6 bases). Germline V gene sequence: CDR1 SGHDT, CDR2 YYEEEE. The CDR3 contains 16 residues. Trimming stripped 2 bases from V and 0 bases from J, with 12 bases between. CDR3 protein: CASSFGGVVSNQPQHF. CDR3 nucleotide sequence: TGTGCCAGCAGCTTCGGGGGCGTGGTTAGCAATCAGCCCCAGCATTTT.

This sequence joins TRBV5-6 and TRBJ2-5; D is perhaps TRBD1 or TRBD2 (5 bases each). This CDR3 has 14 amino acids. Trimming removed 4 bases at V and 4 bases at J, with 14 bases between. CDR1 and CDR2 (germline): SGHDT, YYEEEE. The CDR3 here is CASSPLWGRETQYF. The CDR3 nucleotides read TGTGCCAGCAGCCCCTTGTGGGGACGAGAGACCCAGTACTTC.

The chain joins TRBV19 to TRBJ1-1; D gene ambiguous. There are 11 residues in the CDR3. V lost 7 bases, J lost 13 bases, and 16 bases lay in between. Germline V CDR1 and CDR2: LNHDA, SQIVND (reference sequence). The CDR3 coding sequence is TGTGCCAGTAATTCTGGAGGGAGGGATTTCTTT. Encoded protein: CASNSGGRDFF. The entire variable domain, with the rest obtained from reference TRBV19 and TRBJ1-1, is as follows: DGGITQSPKYLFRKEGQNVTLSCEQNLNHDAMYWYRQDPGQGLRLIYYSQIVNDFQKGDIAEGYSVSREKKESFPLTVTSAQKNPTAFYLCASNSGGRDFFGQGTRLTVV.